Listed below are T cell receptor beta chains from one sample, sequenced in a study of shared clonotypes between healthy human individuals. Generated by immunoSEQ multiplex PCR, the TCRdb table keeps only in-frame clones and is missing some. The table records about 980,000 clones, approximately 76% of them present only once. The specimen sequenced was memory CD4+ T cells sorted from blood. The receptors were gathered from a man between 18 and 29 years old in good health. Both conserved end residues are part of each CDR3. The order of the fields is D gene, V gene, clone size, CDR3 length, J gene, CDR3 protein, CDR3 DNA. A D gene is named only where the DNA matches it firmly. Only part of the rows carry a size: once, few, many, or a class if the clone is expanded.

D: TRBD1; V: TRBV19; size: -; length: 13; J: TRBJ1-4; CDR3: CASSSGTGGQLFF; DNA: TGTGCCAGTAGTTCCGGGACAGGGGGACAACTGTTTTTT
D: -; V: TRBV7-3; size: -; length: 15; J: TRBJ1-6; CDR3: CASSLTGDVNSPLHF; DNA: TGTGCCAGCAGCTTAACGGGCGATGTTAATTCACCCCTCCACTTT
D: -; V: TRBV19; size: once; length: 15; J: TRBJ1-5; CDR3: CASSITRAGNQPQHF; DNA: TGTGCCAGTAGTATCACCAGGGCTGGAAATCAGCCCCAGCATTTT
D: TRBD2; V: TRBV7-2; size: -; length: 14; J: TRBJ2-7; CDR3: CASSLSAGALEQYF; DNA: TGTGCCAGCAGCCTCTCGGCGGGAGCTCTCGAGCAGTACTTC
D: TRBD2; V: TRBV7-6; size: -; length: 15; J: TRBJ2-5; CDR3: CASSVTSGSWETQYF; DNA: TGTGCCAGCAGCGTGACTAGCGGGAGTTGGGAGACCCAGTACTTC
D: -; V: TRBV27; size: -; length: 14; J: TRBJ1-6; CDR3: CASSSLPSYSPLHF; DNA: TGTGCCAGCAGTTCTCTTCCCTCCTACTCACCCCTCCACTTT
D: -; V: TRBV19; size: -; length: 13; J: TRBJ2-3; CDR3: CASRGPNTDTQYF; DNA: TGTGCCAGTAGGGGACCCAACACAGATACGCAGTATTTT
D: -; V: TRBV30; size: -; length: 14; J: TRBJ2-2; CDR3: CAWNRGPGTGELFF; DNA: TGTGCCTGGAACCGCGGACCCGGGACCGGGGAGCTGTTTTTT
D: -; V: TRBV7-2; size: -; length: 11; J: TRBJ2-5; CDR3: CASSSRETQYF; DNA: TGTGCCAGCAGCTCCCGAGAGACCCAGTACTTC
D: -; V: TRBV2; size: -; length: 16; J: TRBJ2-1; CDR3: CATTPGGRGAYNEQFF; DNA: TGTGCCACCACCCCGGGGGGCAGGGGAGCCTACAATGAGCAGTTCTTC
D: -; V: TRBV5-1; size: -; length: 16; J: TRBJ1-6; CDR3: CASSSTAGSSFSPLHF; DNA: TGCGCCAGCAGCTCGACTGCGGGGTCGAGTTTTTCACCCCTCCACTTT
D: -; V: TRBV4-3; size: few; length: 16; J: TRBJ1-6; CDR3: CASSQGVGASANPLHF; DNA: TGCGCCAGCAGCCAGGGGGTGGGGGCTTCTGCTAATCCCCTCCACTTT
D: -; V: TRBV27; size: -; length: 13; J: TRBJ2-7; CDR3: CASSPRSSYEQYF; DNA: TGTGCCAGCTCACCTAGGAGCTCCTACGAGCAGTACTTC
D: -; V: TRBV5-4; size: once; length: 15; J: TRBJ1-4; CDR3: CASSTEGTSSEKLFF; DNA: TGTGCCAGCAGCACTGAAGGGACATCGTCGGAAAAACTGTTTTTT
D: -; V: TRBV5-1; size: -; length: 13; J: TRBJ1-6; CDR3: CASSLGHNSPLHF; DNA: TGCGCCAGCAGCTTGGGTCATAATTCACCCCTCCACTTT
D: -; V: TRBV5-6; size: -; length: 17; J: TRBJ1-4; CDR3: CASSSYRDASTNEKLFF; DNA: TGTGCCAGCAGCTCCTACCGGGACGCCTCAACTAATGAAAAACTGTTTTTT
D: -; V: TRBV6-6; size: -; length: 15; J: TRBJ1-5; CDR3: CASSQTGTLGEPQHF; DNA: TGTGCCAGCAGCCAGACCGGGACCCTTGGAGAGCCCCAGCATTTT
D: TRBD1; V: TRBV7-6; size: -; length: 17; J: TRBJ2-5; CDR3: CASSPTAGQGNWETQYF; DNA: TGTGCCAGCAGCCCGACAGCGGGACAGGGTAATTGGGAGACCCAGTACTTC
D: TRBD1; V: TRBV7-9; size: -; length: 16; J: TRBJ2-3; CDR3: CASSQDRGTNTDTQYF; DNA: TGTGCCAGCAGCCAAGACAGGGGAACAAACACAGATACGCAGTATTTT
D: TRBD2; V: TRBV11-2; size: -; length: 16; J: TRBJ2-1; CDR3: CASSIGAGASYNEQFF; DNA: TGTGCCAGCAGCATCGGAGCGGGAGCATCCTACAATGAGCAGTTCTTC
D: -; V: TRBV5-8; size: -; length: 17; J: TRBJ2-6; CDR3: CASSLAGGPQGANVLTF; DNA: TGTGCCAGCAGCTTGGCCGGGGGGCCCCAAGGGGCCAACGTCCTGACTTTC
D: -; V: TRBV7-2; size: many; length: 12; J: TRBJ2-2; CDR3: CASSLASGELFF; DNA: TGTGCCAGCAGCTTAGCTAGCGGGGAGCTGTTTTTT
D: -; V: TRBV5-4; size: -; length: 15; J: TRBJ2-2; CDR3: CASRPGDFYTGELFF; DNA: TGTGCCAGCAGACCCGGGGATTTTTACACCGGGGAGCTGTTTTTT
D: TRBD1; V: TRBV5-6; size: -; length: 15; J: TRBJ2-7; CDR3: CASSSAGTGGYEQYF; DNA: TGTGCCAGCAGCTCGGCCGGGACAGGGGGATACGAGCAGTACTTC
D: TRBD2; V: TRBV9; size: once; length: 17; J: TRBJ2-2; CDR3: CASSVALAGGNTGELFF; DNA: TGTGCCAGCAGCGTAGCGCTAGCGGGGGGAAACACCGGGGAGCTGTTTTTT
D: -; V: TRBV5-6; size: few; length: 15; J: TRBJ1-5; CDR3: CASSERGAANQPQHF; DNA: TGTGCCAGCAGCGAGAGGGGGGCTGCCAATCAGCCCCAGCATTTT
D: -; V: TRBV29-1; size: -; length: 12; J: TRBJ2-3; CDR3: CSVGRVGDTQYF; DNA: TGCAGCGTTGGGAGGGTTGGAGATACGCAGTATTTT
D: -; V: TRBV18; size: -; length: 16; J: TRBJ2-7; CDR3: CASSPVGGGGSYEQYF; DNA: TGTGCCAGCTCACCCGTCGGGGGTGGTGGGTCCTACGAGCAGTACTTC
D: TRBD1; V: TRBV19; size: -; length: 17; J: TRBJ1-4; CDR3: CASSILPGQAYYEKLFF; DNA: TGTGCCAGTAGTATCCTCCCGGGACAGGCCTATTATGAAAAACTGTTTTTT
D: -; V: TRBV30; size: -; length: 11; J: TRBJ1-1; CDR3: CAQRGGTEAFF; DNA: TGCGCCCAGCGGGGAGGGACTGAAGCTTTCTTT
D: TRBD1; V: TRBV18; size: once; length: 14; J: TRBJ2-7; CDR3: CASSTIQGAYEQYF; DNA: TGTGCCAGCTCAACAATACAGGGGGCCTACGAGCAGTACTTC
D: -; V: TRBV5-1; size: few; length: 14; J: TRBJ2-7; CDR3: CASSLNYGWGEQYF; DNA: TGCGCCAGCAGCCTGAATTACGGGTGGGGGGAGCAGTACTTC
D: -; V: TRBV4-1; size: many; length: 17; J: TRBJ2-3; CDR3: CASSPYLGRASTDTQYF; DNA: TGCGCCAGCAGCCCATACTTAGGGCGGGCTAGCACAGATACGCAGTATTTT
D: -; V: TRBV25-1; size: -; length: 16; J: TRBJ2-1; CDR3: CASSEGRSDFYNEQFF; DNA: TGTGCCAGCAGTGAAGGCAGGTCAGACTTCTACAATGAGCAGTTCTTC
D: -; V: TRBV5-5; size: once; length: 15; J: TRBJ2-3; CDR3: CASSLVGRGTDTQYF; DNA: TGTGCCAGCAGCTTGGTGGGCAGAGGCACAGATACGCAGTATTTT
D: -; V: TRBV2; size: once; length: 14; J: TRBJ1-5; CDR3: CASRPDRSNQPQHF; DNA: TGTGCCAGCAGGCCGGACAGATCCAATCAGCCCCAGCATTTT
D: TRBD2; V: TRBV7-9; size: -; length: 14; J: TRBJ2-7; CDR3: CASSLMGLVVEQYF; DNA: TGTGCCAGCAGCTTAATGGGACTAGTCGTCGAGCAGTACTTC
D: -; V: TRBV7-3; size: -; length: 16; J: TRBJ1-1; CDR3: CASSLDGRGGQDEAFF; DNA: TGTGCCAGCAGCTTAGATGGTAGAGGGGGGCAAGATGAAGCTTTCTTT